The rows below give T cell receptor beta chains drawn from one sample of a study of chemoradiotherapy in HPV16-positive cancers. Assay: immunoSEQ multiplex PCR; the TCRdb copy retains only in-frame clones and omits some. This table holds approximately 10,000 clones, about 82% found once. Sequenced here: blood, sampled from a patient who underwent chemoradiotherapy. The source is a human donor with HPV-associated anogenital cancer. The CDR3 runs from the conserved cysteine through the conserved F or W.

>TRBJ1-1|TRBV2
CASTQTGGRAEAFF
>TRBJ1-1|TRBV7-2
CASSLLQGNTEAFF
>TRBJ2-5|TRBV30
CAWSASGGQETQYF
>TRBJ1-5|TRBV15
CATSGAGTGNLQPQHF
>TRBJ2-2|TRBV18
CASSPRQYTGELFF
>TRBJ1-3|TRBV7-6
CASSSGTSGNTIYF
>TRBJ1-5|TRBV27
CASSFTGENQPQHF
>TRBJ1-4|TRBV28
CASSMTATNEKLFF
>TRBJ2-5|TRBV19
CASSRGVGGPQETQYF
>TRBJ2-5|TRBV6-6
CASSLGGRVETQYF
>TRBJ1-2|TRBV27
CASSLGTGTPGYTF
>TRBJ2-5|TRBV6-5
CASSYSDRGETQYF
>TRBJ2-1|TRBV18
CASSRAQPGDEQFF
>TRBJ2-7|TRBV10-3
CAIGGLSLGSYEQYF
>TRBJ2-1|TRBV9
CASSVDGLGTSGPSSYNEQFF
>TRBJ2-3|TRBV2
CASSEPRGLSTDTQYF
>TRBJ2-7|TRBV9
CASSVAGGWGGGLGEQYF
>TRBJ2-2|TRBV29-1
CSVSAGTGELFF
>TRBJ2-7|TRBV7-3
CASSRLGGVGYEQYF
>TRBJ2-5|TRBV4-3
CASSQDYTGGKETQYF
>TRBJ2-2|TRBV13
CASSSPLSGRRTGELFF
>TRBJ2-2|TRBV29-1
CSVDRATGELFF
>TRBJ2-3|TRBV6-1
CASPIGGTDTQYF
>TRBJ1-5|TRBV9
CASGRTGNNQPQHF
>TRBJ1-2|TRBV27
CASSPGPITSNYGYTF
>TRBJ2-7|TRBV6-6
CASSRGRFYEQYF
>TRBJ2-2|TRBV21-1
CASSRNRQTGELFF
>TRBJ2-7|TRBV7-2
CASSLGALAAAQYF
>TRBJ1-4|TRBV6-5
CASSYSTGRKLFF
>TRBJ2-4|TRBV18
CASSPPKGDRAVERAKNIQYF
>TRBJ2-7|TRBV6-6
CASSIETGAVLEQYF
>TRBJ1-4|TRBV5-6
CASSLRGNNEKLFF
>TRBJ1-5|TRBV6-1
CASTESPRGNQPQHF
>TRBJ2-5|TRBV4-1
CASSSIAGETETQYF
>TRBJ2-4|TRBV7-9
CASSLLQGVDIQYF
>TRBJ1-1|TRBV7-9
CASSLGVANTEAFF
>TRBJ2-1|TRBV2
CASSVRTGLYGEQFF
>TRBJ2-3|TRBV5-8
CASSVGLAGGAHTDTQYF
>TRBJ2-3|TRBV10-3
CAISGLDTDTQYF
>TRBJ2-1|TRBV20-1
CSARGNNEQFF
>TRBJ1-2|TRBV6-5
CASSYSTPGEVAGYTF
>TRBJ2-5|TRBV2
CASLAGLGGIETQYF
>TRBJ1-1|TRBV6-6
CASSYATGAEDTEAFF
>TRBJ2-1|TRBV11-2
CASSSPAESYNEQFF
>TRBJ2-2|TRBV18
CASSHPRGPGELFF
>TRBJ1-5|TRBV2
CASSEKVRGHGQPQHF
>TRBJ1-4|TRBV6-1
CASSEEQLWGATNEKLFF
>TRBJ2-3|TRBV10-3
CAISVGTDTQYF
>TRBJ1-3|TRBV27
CASSLGARDGNTIYF
>TRBJ1-6|TRBV10-1
CASSEGLTNSPLHF
>TRBJ2-7|TRBV9
CASSVDGEPYEQYF